Given below is one TCR beta chain in context. This clonotype was observed a few times. Its target antigen remains unknown. No base quality information exists; no much larger clone differs at one position. This specimen comes from a study of regulatory T cells in long-lasting Graves disease (TCRdb year 2021). Describing the broader study: Persistent Graves' disease meant more than 5 years of antithyroid drug treatment with TSH receptor autoantibodies that stayed positive. This study used TCR sequencing and RNA sequencing of peripheral blood to compare persistent Graves' disease patients against newly diagnosed Graves' disease patients. The study took place in China and was registered as a clinical trial. TCR sequencing covered some 13 persistent and approximately 20 newly diagnosed Graves' disease patients, approximately 33 samples in total. In the clinical cohort, patients with persistent Graves' disease had used antithyroid drugs for an average of roughly ten years. Results the study describes overall, beyond this receptor: The authors noted that the small sample size was a limitation that may lower accuracy. More public clonotypes were shared among persistent patients (2,741) than among newly diagnosed patients (roughly 1,000). Persistent disease showed preferential use of TRBV28, TRBJ1-2 and TRBJ2-5, whereas newly diagnosed disease favored TRBV20-1 and TRBJ2-1. Peripheral blood alone was examined, since thyroid tissue, which constituted the primary lesion, could not be accessed. Lower TCR Shannon entropy and fewer highly expanded clones were observed in persistent Graves' disease patients than in newly diagnosed patients, which suggested clonal expansion. Only the TCR beta chain was sequenced and analyzed.

Library prep was done by multiplex PCR. The reads were generated on an Illumina HiSeq 4000. TCR beta libraries were built with iRepertoire HTBI primers and Arm-PCR amplification of CDR3 regions. Before sequencing, the PCR products underwent gel purification. Per the authors' processing: Gene usage analysis of CDR3 amino acid clonotypes used the roughly 62 TRBV and around 14 TRBJ segments found across samples. COPE and FqMerger were used to merge filtered high-quality paired reads into contigs. Contigs were aligned with BLAST to IMGT TRBV, TRBD and TRBJ reference genes, and CDR3 was defined per IMGT. Highly expanded clones were defined as clonotypes with a frequency above 0.1%. Shannon entropy served as the measure of repertoire diversity, while the Gini coefficient captured V-J evenness. A clonotype found in more than one individual was treated as public. The public reads were reprocessed in TCRdb via fastp at Q25 and MiXCR, keeping in-frame beta chains. Entries are consolidated by CDR3 protein sequence, retaining the most common genes and DNA. These V and J calls derive from TCRdb rather than the authors' analysis. A total of approximately 690,000 distinct CDR3 sequences appear in this sample, about 32% of them only once. The ten largest make up about 40% of the sample.

The time point label, as the study defines it: persistent/refractory GD, antithyroid drugs over 5 years with positive TRAb. For both TCR sequencing and RNA sequencing, RNA was extracted from PBMCs using TRIzol. The diagnosis of Graves' disease followed American Thyroid Association guidelines. Patients were recruited from an endocrinology department in Xi'an, China. Each patient gave approximately 8.8 milliliters of peripheral blood, collected in an EDTA anticoagulant tube. Ficoll Paque Plus density gradient separation was used to isolate PBMCs, and no further T cell sorting was performed. An Agilent 2100 Bioanalyzer and agarose gel were used to check RNA quality, and a NanoDrop 2000 was used to measure RNA concentration. The germline V gene (reference sequence) sets CDR1 to GTSNPN and CDR2 to SVGIG. V is shortened by 3 bases, J by 1 base, and the region joining them spans 9 bases. From cysteine to phenylalanine, the CDR3 is 13 amino acids long. Of the read, only the CDR3 DNA is kept; its 39 bases are in frame from base 1.

This material consisted of peripheral blood mononuclear cells (PBMCs), taken when the disease was refractory, from a patient treated with antithyroid drugs. This chain joins TRBV30 to TRBJ1-1; the D gene remains uncertain. The clonotype comes from a female donor with Graves disease. DNA sequence: TGTGCCTGGAGCCCCCGCTGGAACACTGAAGCTTTCTTT. Translated, it reads CAWSPRWNTEAFF.